Below are 29 T cell receptor beta chains sequenced from a single sample in a study of blood T cells in healthy people across ages. Together with a sample-barcoded 5' primer, a J-beta primer mix was included in a second PCR lasting about 7 to 12 cycles. Each CDR3 protein gets one entry after TCRdb re-called the 5' RACE reads with MiXCR. The data contain 1.5 million to 2 million distinct CDR3 sequences, roughly a third of them singletons. The sample was blood. The receptors here all came from a woman younger than 45 in good health.

The V gene is TRBV11-2, the J gene TRBJ2-3; a possible D gene is TRBD2 (5 bases). Germline CDR1 reads SGHAT; CDR2 reads FQNNGV. Trimming pared 5 bases from V and 3 bases from J, leaving 15 bases between. This CDR3 region has 15 residues. Here the CDR3 DNA reads TGTGCCAGCAGCCCGAGCGGCGACGGGACAGATACGCAGTATTTT. Its protein product is CASSPSGDGTDTQYF.

With respect to this clonotype: A much more abundant neighbour one base away suggests this may be a read error. Since no conserved phenylalanine or tryptophan closes the CDR3, a read error is the likely cause. The V call is TRBV29-1, the J call TRBJ2-7; perhaps TRBD1 as D (5 bases). Looked up from germline, CDR1 is SQVTM and CDR2 is ANQGSEA. This CDR3 is built from 12 residues. V lost 5 bases, J lost 2 bases, and 10 bases lay in between. CDR3 sequence (DNA): TGCAGCGTTCAACTACAGGCCTACGAGCAGTACTCC. Translated, it gives CSVQLQAYEQYS.

Concerning this clonotype itself: An end of the junction does not agree with germline; a read error may underlie this. The chain combines TRBV11-2 with TRBJ2-1, with 7 bases lining up with TRBD2. Germline V gene data show CDR1 as SGHAT and CDR2 as FQNNGV. There are 15 residues in the CDR3. The CDR3 bases are TGTGCCAGCAGTTCGGGGGGACGCTCCTACAATGAGAAGTTCTTC. This encodes CASSSGGRSYNEKFF. Variable domain in full (rest from reference TRBV11-2 and TRBJ2-1): EAGVAQSPRYKIIEKRQSVAFWCNPISGHATLYWYQQILGQGPKLLIQFQNNGVVDDSQLPKDRFSAERLKGVDSTLKIQPAKLEDSAVYLCASSSGGRSYNEKFFGPGTRLTVL.

This clonotype was seen repeatedly, ten times or more. This rearrangement joins TRBV5-6 to TRBJ2-5, with D possibly matching TRBD1 (5 bases). The CDR3 is 14 amino acids. Looked up from germline, CDR1 is SGHDT and CDR2 is YYEEEE. V lost 5 bases and J 2 bases, leaving 13 bases between the germline ends. The DNA of the CDR3 is TGTGCCAGCAGTTTGACAGAATCTCAAGAGACCCAGTACTTC. It specifies CASSLTESQETQYF.

This clonotype appeared a few times. V gene TRBV29-1 combines with J gene TRBJ2-3; 13 bases are shared with TRBD2. The V segment lost 3 bases and the J segment 2 bases; nucleotides outside the gene matches: 5. CDR3 length: 16 residues. CDR1 is SQVTM, CDR2 ANQGSEA, per germline. The CDR3 DNA follows: TGCAGCGTTGATGGACTAGCGGGGGCCTACACAGATACGCAGTATTTT. This encodes CSVDGLAGAYTDTQYF.

This clonotype was observed a few times. This chain uses TRBV20-1 with TRBJ2-2; D not certain. Germline assignment: CDR1 DFQATT and CDR2 SNEGSKA (reference sequence). CDR3 size: 14 residues. The V end was cut by 6 bases, the J end by 4 bases, with 15 bases between. Written as DNA, the CDR3 is TGCAGTGCCGCACGGAGCTCTGGCACCGGGGAGCTGTTTTTT. It encodes CSAARSSGTGELFF.

Points on this clonotype: The junction shows a germline mismatch at one end, possibly a read error. V usage is TRBV7-9 and J usage is TRBJ2-1; 7 nucleotides line up with TRBD2. Germline CDR1 SEHNR, CDR2 FQNEAQ (reference sequence). The CDR3 has 15 residues. The DNA of the CDR3 is TGTGTCAGCAGCTTAGGACCTAGCGGCTACAATGAGCAGTTCTTC. Protein product: CVSSLGPSGYNEQFF.

This clonotype has just a few counts. The chain combines TRBV6-5 with TRBJ2-5; maybe TRBD1 (6 bases). In germline, CDR1 is MNHEY, CDR2 SVGAGI. CDR3 length: 16 amino acids. Trimming left V 4 bases short and J 5 bases short, with 20 bases between. Here the CDR3 reads CASSFLPTGSEETQYF. The CDR3 DNA follows: TGTGCCAGCAGTTTCCTCCCGACAGGTTCGGAGGAGACCCAGTACTTC.

This chain connects TRBV4-1 to TRBJ2-5, with 11 bases matching TRBD2. The CDR3 has 19 amino acids. The V segment lost 1 base and the J segment 9 bases; nucleotides outside the gene matches: 19. Germline V gene data show CDR1 as MGHRA and CDR2 as YSYEKL. The chain's CDR3 is CASSQAQGASGGYRLAQYF. CDR3 DNA: TGCGCCAGCAGCCAAGCTCAGGGGGCTAGCGGGGGGTACAGACTTGCCCAGTACTTC.

This clonotype has just a few counts. Mismatch with germline at one junction end may stem from a read error. The V gene is TRBV6-6, the J gene TRBJ2-7; 8 bases fit TRBD2. The CDR3 contains 14 residues. Looked up from germline, CDR1 is MNHNY and CDR2 is SVGAGI (reference sequence). The CDR3 protein is CASSDSGNSCEQYF. CDR3 bases: TGTGCCAGCAGCGATAGCGGGAATTCCTGCGAGCAGTACTTC.

The chain is built from TRBV5-6 and TRBJ2-5; maybe TRBD2 (6 bases). CDR1 and CDR2 from the germline V gene are SGHDT and YYEEEE. The V and J ends lost 1 base and 5 bases respectively, with 12 bases between them. The CDR3 consists of 14 residues. Written as DNA, the CDR3 is TGTGCCAGCAGCTTGCCGGGGACTCCTGAGACCCAGTACTTC. Amino acids: CASSLPGTPETQYF.

V usage is TRBV27 and J usage is TRBJ2-5; 7 nucleotides line up with TRBD2. This CDR3 spans 16 amino acids. Germline values: CDR1 MNHEY, CDR2 SMNVEV (reference sequence). V gave up 6 bases and J gave up 2 bases; unmatched junction bases: 12. The CDR3 region has the DNA TGTGCCAGCAGACCCTTCCCTAGCGGCACTCAAGAGACCCAGTACTTC. Its protein is CASRPFPSGTQETQYF.

The chain carries TRBV4-1 and TRBJ2-3, with 7 positions matching TRBD2. The CDR3 totals 17 residues. V was pared by 4 bases and J by 3 bases, with 13 bases of the junction left unmatched. Germline V lookup: CDR1 MGHRA, CDR2 YSYEKL. Here the CDR3 DNA reads TGCGCCAGCAGCCTAACCTGGGGAGCGGGGCTTACAGATACGCAGTATTTT. Translation: CASSLTWGAGLTDTQYF.

In the case of this clonotype: Sequence at one end of the junction differs from germline and may be a read error. The chain joins TRBV12-3 or TRBV12-4 to TRBJ2-3; D call uncertain. The CDR3 runs 15 residues. DNA of the CDR3: TGTGCCAGCAGTTTAAGGCGGATAAGCGCAGATGCGCAGTATTTT. It specifies CASSLRRISADAQYF.

On this clonotype: A much larger clone is a single base away; this may be a read error. The chain joins TRBV29-1 to TRBJ2-1; D perhaps matches TRBD2 (6 bases). Germline CDR1 is SQVTM and CDR2 is ANQGSEA. This CDR3 comprises 15 residues. CDR3 region: CSVETQGSGNNGQFF. The DNA for the CDR3 is TGCAGCGTTGAGACGCAGGGTAGCGGCAACAATGGGCAGTTCTTC.

This clonotype was observed a handful of times. Here the CDR3 DNA reads TGCGCCAGCAGTGGGGACAGGGGCAGGGGCGAGCAGTACTTC. Its protein product is CASSGDRGRGEQYF. The chain links TRBV10-1 to TRBJ2-7; 10 bases map to TRBD1. Trimming took 4 bases from V and 6 from J; bases not matched to a gene: 6. The CDR3 has 14 amino acids. Germline loops: CDR1 WNHNN, CDR2 SYGVQD (reference sequence).

The CDR3, as DNA: TGCGCCAGCAGCCACCCAAAGGTGTTAGCGGGAGACGGCGAGCAGTTCTTC. Amino acids: CASSHPKVLAGDGEQFF. This chain connects TRBV4-1 to TRBJ2-1; 9 bases are a match to TRBD2. The CDR3 covers 17 residues. The J segment lost 10 bases and the V segment lost 3 bases, leaving 16 bases of the junction unmatched. Germline V gives CDR1 MGHRA, CDR2 YSYEKL.

This clonotype was counted between two and nine times. The chain joins TRBV27 to TRBJ2-5; D gene unclear. The CDR3 has 14 residues. Germline values: CDR1 MNHEY, CDR2 SMNVEV (reference sequence). The V gene lost 2 bases and the J gene lost 7 bases, with 14 bases spanning the gap. This CDR3 reads CASSLGWALGTQYF. The CDR3, as DNA: TGTGCCAGCAGTTTAGGCTGGGCTCTTGGGACCCAGTACTTC.

This clonotype has only a few counts. The genes are TRBV20-1 and TRBJ2-7; a weak D match, TRBD2 (5 bases). Trimming left V 3 bases short and J 4 bases short, with 16 bases between. The germline gives CDR1 DFQATT, CDR2 SNEGSKA (reference sequence). The CDR3 runs to 14 residues. CDR3 coding DNA: TGCAGTGCTAGGAGGACTGGGGAAAGGTACGAGCAGTACTTC. This translates into CSARRTGERYEQYF.

The J gene is TRBJ2-7, the V gene TRBV20-1, with D perhaps TRBD2 (5 bases). V lost 1 base and J lost 5, with 15 bases in between. The V gene's germline CDR1 is DFQATT and CDR2 SNEGSKA (reference sequence). This CDR3 region has 14 residues. The CDR3 here is CSARGGSIGHEQYF. The CDR3 nucleotides read TGCAGTGCTAGAGGTGGGAGCATTGGGCACGAGCAGTACTTC.

The chain is built from TRBV6-5 and TRBJ2-1, with D possibly matching TRBD2 (7 bases). There are 15 residues in the CDR3. V gave up 4 bases and J gave up 6 bases, with 16 bases separating them. Per germline, CDR1 MNHEY and CDR2 SVGAGI. The DNA of the CDR3 is TGTGCCAGCAGTTCGACACAGGGAGGGTTCAATGAGCAGTTCTTC. Its protein is CASSSTQGGFNEQFF.

This chain uses TRBV5-1 with TRBJ1-4; possible D gene TRBD1, 5 bases. Germline V lookup: CDR1 SGHRS, CDR2 YFSETQ. Between the trimmed V and J ends, which lost 3 bases and 5 bases, there was a span of 11 bases. This CDR3 is built from 14 residues. The CDR3 loop reads CASSSGLKNEKLFF. As DNA, the CDR3 is TGCGCCAGCAGCTCGGGACTGAAAAATGAAAAACTGTTTTTT.

The gene calls are TRBV5-1 and TRBJ2-7; TRBD1 is a possible D gene (6 bases). The CDR3 is 16 residues long. The germline V and J ends were trimmed by 2 bases and 1 base, with 16 bases remaining between them. Germline CDR1 and CDR2: SGHRS and YFSETQ. The CDR3: CASSFEQGTYSYEQYF. The CDR3 DNA follows: TGCGCCAGCAGCTTTGAGCAGGGGACCTATTCCTACGAGCAGTACTTC.

The rearrangement links TRBV10-3 to TRBJ1-5; tentative D call: TRBD1 (5 bases). Trimming took off 4 bases at V and 2 bases at J, with 15 bases between the two ends. The CDR3 totals 16 residues. Germline V gene sequence: CDR1 ENHRY, CDR2 SYGVKD. DNA for the CDR3: TGTGCCATCAGTGGGAGACGAGGGGATGGCAATCAGCCCCAGCATTTT. Amino acids: CAISGRRGDGNQPQHF.

A word on this clonotype: This sequence may be a read error, since a much larger clone differs from it by one base. The chain recombines TRBV4-1 with TRBJ2-7, with D perhaps matching TRBD1 or TRBD2 (5 bases each). Germline V lookup: CDR1 MGHRA, CDR2 YSYEKL. CDR3 length equals 16 residues. Trimming removed 1 base at V and 2 bases at J, with 15 bases between. The CDR3 DNA is TGCGCCAGCAGCCAAGGGGCAGGGAGCGGAACCTACGAGCAGTACTTC. Translation gives CASSQGAGSGTYEQYF.

This rearrangement joins TRBV20-1 to TRBJ2-1; weak D call: TRBD2 (7 bases). The germline V and J ends were trimmed by 0 bases and 6 bases, with 15 bases remaining between them. The CDR3 is made up of 15 amino acids. Germline CDR1 is DFQATT and CDR2 is SNEGSKA (reference sequence). CDR3 in DNA: TGCAGTGCTAGAGAGCGGGGGCCATCGGTCAATGAGCAGTTCTTC. Protein sequence: CSARERGPSVNEQFF.

This clonotype was counted between two and nine times. The rearrangement joins TRBV27 to TRBJ2-3, with a tentative D call TRBD1 (6 bases). The CDR3 runs to 14 residues. Germline V CDR1 and CDR2: MNHEY, SMNVEV (reference sequence). The germline V and J ends were trimmed by 7 bases and 1 base, with 12 bases remaining between them. The CDR3 sequence: CASTEHRGTDTQYF. In DNA, the CDR3 is TGTGCCAGCACCGAACACAGGGGCACAGATACGCAGTATTTT.

The J gene is TRBJ1-2, the V gene TRBV3-1; 9 bases fit TRBD1. The CDR3 runs 13 residues. V shed 3 bases and J 7 bases; nucleotides not matched to a gene: 3. The germline CDR1 and CDR2 sequences are LGHDT and YNNKEL (reference sequence). The DNA for the CDR3 is TGTGCCAGCAGCCAGACAGGGGGAGTTGGCTACACCTTC. It translates to CASSQTGGVGYTF.

This clonotype was counted only a few times. CDR3 sequence (DNA): TGTGCCAGCAGCTTAGCGGGCAGGGGATTTTACGAGCAGTACTTC. Amino acids: CASSLAGRGFYEQYF. The rearrangement uses TRBV7-9 and TRBJ2-5; D is possibly TRBD1 (6 bases). The DNA end is a closer match to TRBJ2-7, so the J assignment may be wrong. The CDR3 has 15 amino acids. From germline, CDR1 is SEHNR and CDR2 FQNEAQ (reference sequence).